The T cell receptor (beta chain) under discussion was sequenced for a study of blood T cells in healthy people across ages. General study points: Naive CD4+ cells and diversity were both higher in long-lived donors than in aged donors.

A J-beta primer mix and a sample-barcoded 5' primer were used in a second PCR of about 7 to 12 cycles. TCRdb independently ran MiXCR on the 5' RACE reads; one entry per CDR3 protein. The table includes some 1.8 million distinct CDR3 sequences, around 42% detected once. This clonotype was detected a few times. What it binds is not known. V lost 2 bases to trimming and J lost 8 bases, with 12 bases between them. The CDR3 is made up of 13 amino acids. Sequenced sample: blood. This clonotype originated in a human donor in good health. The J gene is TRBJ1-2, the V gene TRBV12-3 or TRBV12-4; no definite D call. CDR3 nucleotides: TGTGCCAGCAGTTTAACGGAGGGATCCGGCTACACCTTC. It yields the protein CASSLTEGSGYTF.